A single sample is the source of the 27 T cell receptor beta chains below, sequenced in a study of T cells after yellow fever vaccination. TCRdb called the 5' RACE reads again in MiXCR, with one record for every CDR3 protein. The profile covers almost 600,000 distinct CDR3 sequences, with roughly 13% appearing a single time and around 15% taken by the ten largest. Here the sequenced sample was PBMCs, taken on the day of the yellow fever booster vaccination. The receptors derive from a young man who received the YFV17D yellow fever vaccine.

The gene calls are TRBV30 and TRBJ2-1, with D perhaps TRBD2 (5 bases). The CDR3 consists of 12 residues. CDR1 is GTSNPN and CDR2 is SVGIG in the germline V gene (reference sequence). V shed 5 bases and J shed 8 bases, with 13 bases lying between them. CDR3 region: CAWEGLQDEQFF. CDR3 DNA: TGTGCCTGGGAAGGACTTCAGGATGAGCAGTTCTTC.

In its sample, this clonotype was seen a few times. The rearrangement joins TRBV20-1 to TRBJ1-5; possibly TRBD1 for D (5 bases). Germline CDR1 and CDR2: DFQATT and SNEGSKA (reference sequence). Trimming cost V 0 bases and J 3 bases, with 9 bases left between them. This CDR3 has 14 residues. CDR3 nucleotide sequence: TGCAGTGCTAGAGAGGCAGGGATCAATCAGCCCCAGCATTTT. It codes for CSAREAGINQPQHF.

The CDR3 sequence is CASSLYLGLGRGVTNEQFF. The CDR3 nucleotides read TGTGCCAGCAGTTTATATCTAGGCCTAGGGCGCGGAGTCACGAATGAGCAGTTCTTC. The chain couples TRBV28 to TRBJ2-1; the D is unclear. The ends were cut back, 1 base at V and 7 bases at J, with 26 bases in the middle. This CDR3 contains 19 residues. CDR1 and CDR2 from the germline V gene are MDHEN and SYDVKM. Full variable domain (remainder filled in from reference TRBV28 and TRBJ2-1): DVKVTQSSRYLVKRTGEKVFLECVQDMDHENMFWYRQDPGLGLRLIYFSYDVKMKEKGDIPEGYSVSREKKERFSLILESASTNQTSMYLCASSLYLGLGRGVTNEQFFGPGTRLTVL.

This clonotype was seen many times. This chain joins TRBV7-2 and TRBJ1-1; no clear D. Germline V lookup: CDR1 SGHTA, CDR2 FQGNSA. Trimming shortened V by 1 base and J by 5 bases, and 11 bases separated the two germline ends. The CDR3 runs 14 residues. DNA of the CDR3: TGTGCCAGCAGCTTAGGGTCAGGCTGGACTGAAGCTTTCTTT. Protein product: CASSLGSGWTEAFF. The full variable domain, in which reference TRBV7-2 and TRBJ1-1 provide the parts outside the CDR3, is GAGVSQSPSNKVTEKGKDVELRCDPISGHTALYWYRQSLGQGLEFLIYFQGNSAPDKSGLPSDRFSAERTGGSVSTLTIQRTQQEDSAVYLCASSLGSGWTEAFFGQGTRLTVV.

This clonotype was seen more than once but under ten times. The rearrangement uses TRBV20-1 and TRBJ2-7, with D possibly being TRBD1 (6 bases). CDR1 and CDR2 (germline): DFQATT, SNEGSKA (reference sequence). The CDR3 totals 15 residues. The ends were cut back, 2 bases at V and 2 bases at J, with 16 bases in the middle. The DNA for the CDR3 is TGCAGTGCTAGATCTGGTGACAGGTCGGCCTACGAGCAGTACTTC. This gives the protein CSARSGDRSAYEQYF.

This clonotype turned up a few times. The chain is built from TRBV14 and TRBJ1-2; D is uncertain. From germline, CDR1 is SGHDN and CDR2 FVKESK. The CDR3 loop spans 15 amino acids. V was pared by 4 bases and J by 4 bases, with 16 bases between. The CDR3 sequence: CASSRSGVPLYGYTF. The CDR3 nucleotides are TGTGCCAGCAGCCGTAGTGGCGTCCCCCTCTATGGCTACACCTTC.

This clonotype was observed a handful of times. This chain uses TRBV2 with TRBJ1-2, with D unclear. The ends were cut back, 11 bases at V and 5 bases at J, with 21 bases in the middle. This CDR3 is 14 amino acids long. The germline V gene has CDR1 SNHLY and CDR2 FYNNEI. The CDR3 sequence: CAGYGKLKDYGYTF. The DNA of the CDR3 is TGTGCCGGGTACGGGAAACTAAAAGATTATGGCTACACCTTC.

This clonotype was seen a few times. This chain uses TRBV7-2 with TRBJ2-1, with unresolved D. The CDR3 loop spans 15 amino acids. Germline V gene data show CDR1 as SGHTA and CDR2 as FQGNSA. The V and J ends lost 0 bases and 6 bases respectively, with 12 bases between them. The CDR3: CASSLALNPVNEQFF. The CDR3 coding sequence is TGTGCCAGCAGCTTAGCGTTGAACCCGGTCAATGAGCAGTTCTTC.

The chain is built from TRBV5-1 and TRBJ2-7; the match to TRBD1 covers 7 bases. Germline assignment: CDR1 SGHRS and CDR2 YFSETQ. CDR3 size: 14 residues. The V gene end was trimmed by 4 bases and the J gene end by 3 bases; junction bases not matched to a gene: 7. This chain's CDR3 is CASSTTGTFYEQYF. The CDR3, as DNA: TGCGCCAGCAGCACGACAGGGACATTCTACGAGCAGTACTTC. Combining the CDR3 with reference TRBV5-1 and TRBJ2-7 gives the whole variable domain KAGVTQTPRYLIKTRGQQVTLSCSPISGHRSVSWYQQTPGQGLQFLFEYFSETQRNKGNFPGRFSGRQFSNSRSEMNVSTLELGDSALYLCASSTTGTFYEQYFGPGTRLTVT.

The J gene is TRBJ2-1, the V gene TRBV2; 10 bases fit TRBD1. This CDR3 spans 15 amino acids. Germline V gene lookup returns CDR1 SNHLY and CDR2 FYNNEI. V shed 7 bases, J shed 8 bases, and the junction held 11 bases outside the gene matches. The CDR3 reads CASNPGQGFTDEQFF. In DNA form, the CDR3 reads TGTGCCAGCAACCCGGGACAGGGGTTCACTGATGAGCAGTTCTTC.

The V and J genes are TRBV7-9 and TRBJ2-7; 15 bases line up with TRBD2. CDR3 length equals 15 residues. V lost 5 bases to trimming and J lost 6 bases; unmatched junction nucleotides: 5. The germline CDR1 and CDR2 sequences are SEHNR and FQNEAQ (reference sequence). The CDR3 loop is CASSRGLAGGPEQYF. In DNA, the CDR3 is TGTGCCAGCAGCAGAGGACTAGCGGGAGGGCCCGAGCAGTACTTC.

In this sample, this clonotype turned up a few times. The rearrangement links TRBV5-6 to TRBJ2-7, with no clear D. The germline CDR1 and CDR2 sequences are SGHDT and YYEEEE. Trimming removed 0 bases at V and 6 bases at J, with 16 bases between. The CDR3 sequence is 15 residues long. The CDR3 loop reads CASSLEVGSFREQYF. The CDR3 nucleotides read TGTGCCAGCAGCTTGGAGGTGGGGTCATTTCGCGAGCAGTACTTC.

This chain uses TRBV12-3 or TRBV12-4 with TRBJ2-3; 9 bases line up with TRBD1. V was pared by 10 bases and J by 4 bases, with 6 bases of the junction left unmatched. This CDR3 has 13 amino acids. Here the CDR3 DNA reads TGTGCCACCCGAGGGACAGGGCCAGATACGCAGTATTTT. Translated, it gives CATRGTGPDTQYF.

The chain uses TRBV21-1 and TRBJ2-7. TRBV21-1 is designated a pseudogene. The CDR3 has 14 residues. Here the CDR3 reads CASRFRQDSYEQYF. Here the CDR3 DNA reads TGTGCCAGCCGCTTCCGACAGGACTCCTACGAGCAGTACTTC.

This clonotype was seen a handful of times. This sequence joins TRBV20-1 and TRBJ1-5; TRBD1 matches at 7 bases. J lost 0 bases, V lost 6 bases, and 5 bases had no gene match. This CDR3 has 14 residues. Germline CDR1 and CDR2: DFQATT and SNEGSKA (reference sequence). The CDR3 coding sequence is TGCAGTGCCCCAGACAGGGCTAGCAATCAGCCCCAGCATTTT. Its translation: CSAPDRASNQPQHF.

The chain joins TRBV7-9 to TRBJ1-5, with unresolved D. Between the trimmed V and J ends, which lost 6 bases and 1 base, there was a span of 10 bases. Germline V lookup: CDR1 SEHNR, CDR2 FQNEAQ (reference sequence). CDR3 length: 14 residues. CDR3 DNA sequence: TGTGCCAGCAGTCACGACACGAGCAATCAGCCCCAGCATTTT. This codes for CASSHDTSNQPQHF.

This clonotype was seen a handful of times. The gene calls are TRBV6-2 or TRBV6-3 and TRBJ2-2, with 9 bases aligning to TRBD2. The CDR3 spans 14 residues. J lost 3 bases, V lost 5 bases, and 1 base had no gene match. Germline values: CDR1 MNHEY, CDR2 SVGEGT. Here the CDR3 DNA reads TGTGCCAGCAGTGGACTAGCGTACACCGGGGAGCTGTTTTTT. Translation gives CASSGLAYTGELFF.

The V and J genes are TRBV7-8 and TRBJ2-1; D is ambiguous. Trimming stripped 6 bases from V and 5 bases from J, with 29 bases between. Looked up from germline, CDR1 is SGHVS and CDR2 is FQNEAQ. This CDR3 region has 19 residues. CDR3 DNA: TGTGCCAGCAGTTTTTTACCCCCCGGTGCCATAATTAAGGACAATGAGCAGTTCTTC. This sequence encodes CASSFLPPGAIIKDNEQFF.

DNA of the CDR3: TGCAGTGCTAGAGATCCAGGGACAGGGGACACCGGGGAGCTGTTTTTT. It yields the protein CSARDPGTGDTGELFF. This sequence joins TRBV20-1 and TRBJ2-2; TRBD1 matches 10 bases. This CDR3 has 16 residues. V trimming: 0 bases; J trimming: 3 bases; junction bases outside the gene matches: 4. Germline lookup yields CDR1 DFQATT and CDR2 SNEGSKA (reference sequence).

The chain couples TRBV12-3 or TRBV12-4 to TRBJ2-1; TRBD1 matches 7 bases. The CDR3 is made up of 12 amino acids. With 6 bases clipped from V and 8 bases from J, the junction kept 4 bases outside the gene matches. The CDR3 bases are TGTGCCAGCAGGACAGGGTTACATGAGCAGTTCTTC. It specifies CASRTGLHEQFF.

This clonotype was detected only a few times. The chain recombines TRBV20-1 with TRBJ2-5, with 9 bases lining up with TRBD2. V shed 6 bases, J shed 0 bases, and the junction held 8 bases outside the gene matches. Looked up from germline, CDR1 is DFQATT and CDR2 is SNEGSKA (reference sequence). The CDR3 consists of 15 residues. The CDR3 region has the DNA TGCAGTGCAGGGACTAGCCTCCTGTACCAAGAGACCCAGTACTTC. As protein: CSAGTSLLYQETQYF.

The V call is TRBV15, the J call TRBJ2-7; D not certain. V lost 0 bases and J 3 bases, leaving 9 bases between the germline ends. Germline lookup yields CDR1 LNHNV and CDR2 YYDKDF (reference sequence). There are 14 residues in the CDR3. The CDR3 is CATSREGIRYEQYF. The CDR3 DNA reads as TGTGCCACCAGCAGAGAAGGGATCCGCTACGAGCAGTACTTC.

This clonotype appeared many times. V is TRBV29-1 and J is TRBJ2-1; D is uncertain. Germline V CDR1 and CDR2: SQVTM, ANQGSEA. The CDR3 is 13 amino acids. Trimming took off 6 bases at V and 5 bases at J, with 14 bases between the two ends. DNA of the CDR3: TGCAGCGTCGGCGTCACAATGAACAATGAGCAGTTCTTC. Its protein is CSVGVTMNNEQFF.

The chain employs TRBV7-9 and TRBJ2-7, with TRBD1 matching over 8 bases. This CDR3 region has 16 residues. Germline-derived CDR1 and CDR2 are SEHNR and FQNEAQ (reference sequence). V dropped 4 bases and J dropped 1; count of bases not matched to a gene: 9. The CDR3: CASSSLGGQESYEQYF. The CDR3 DNA sequence: TGTGCCAGCAGCTCTTTAGGGGGACAGGAGTCCTACGAGCAGTACTTC.

The table lists this clonotype with many counts. The rearrangement joins TRBV7-9 to TRBJ2-5, with D perhaps being TRBD1 or TRBD2 (6 bases each). The CDR3 extends over 13 amino acids. Germline V CDR1 and CDR2: SEHNR, FQNEAQ (reference sequence). V was clipped by 2 bases and J by 5 bases, with 9 bases between them. CDR3 DNA sequence: TGTGCCAGCAGCTTATGGGGGGCGGAGACCCAGTACTTC. This encodes CASSLWGAETQYF. Drawing the rest from reference TRBV7-9 and TRBJ2-5, the complete variable domain is DTGVSQNPRHKITKRGQNVTFRCDPISEHNRLYWYRQTLGQGPEFLTYFQNEAQLEKSRLLSDRFSAERPKGSFSTLEIQRTEQGDSAMYLCASSLWGAETQYFGPGTRLLVL.

A few counts support this clonotype. The rearrangement joins TRBV5-1 to TRBJ2-3; D possibly matches TRBD1 or TRBD2 (5 bases each). The CDR3 length is 18 residues. Germline V CDR1 and CDR2: SGHRS, YFSETQ. V was clipped by 4 bases and J by 3 bases, with 24 bases between them. CDR3 sequence reads: CASSRWISEGQGTDTQYF. CDR3 coding DNA: TGCGCCAGCAGCCGTTGGATTAGTGAGGGCCAGGGTACAGATACGCAGTATTTT.

This sequence joins TRBV7-2 and TRBJ2-3; a possible D gene is TRBD2 (6 bases). The CDR3 is made up of 16 amino acids. The V gene lost 2 bases and the J gene lost 4 bases, with 16 bases spanning the gap. The V gene's germline CDR1 is SGHTA and CDR2 FQGNSA. In DNA form, the CDR3 reads TGTGCCAGCAGCTTATATCCCGGGAGTGGGGCAGATACGCAGTATTTT. It translates to CASSLYPGSGADTQYF.